This T cell receptor (beta chain) was profiled in a study of CD8+ T cells in alopecia areata. Treatment meaning: oral pan-JAK inhibitor, 5-10 mg twice daily. Losses at the gene ends were 3 bases for V and 1 base for J; bases not matched to a gene: 6. The CDR3 consists of 17 residues. Germline V gene data show CDR1 as SGHRS and CDR2 as YFSETQ. Sequencing relied on a cDNA template that was reverse transcribed from extracted RNA. Using immunoSEQ multiplex PCR, the repertoire was profiled, and TCRdb retains in-frame clones only, with some absent. The sample carries some 220,000 clones, 50% to 70% recorded once.

The starting material was CD4+ T cells sorted from blood, obtained at week 4, from a patient treated with tofacitinib. V is TRBV5-1 and J is TRBJ2-7; 14 nucleotides agree with TRBD2. This clonotype originated in a human donor with alopecia areata. In DNA, the CDR3 is TGCGCCAGCAGCTCGGGACTAGCGGGGGCCTCATCCTACGAGCAGTACTTC. Translated: CASSSGLAGASSYEQYF.